What follows describes a single TCR beta chain. Trimming took off 3 bases at V and 5 bases at J, with 10 bases between the two ends. CDR1 SGHVS and CDR2 FQNEAQ come from the germline V gene. The length of the CDR3 is 13 residues. This entry is derived from a study of technical replicates of blood from a few donors. Sequencing used immunoSEQ multiplex PCR; TCRdb keeps in-frame clones, though not all of them. The data hold approximately 59,000 clones, with more than 75% observed a single time. This chain links TRBV7-8 with TRBJ2-5, with D hard to call. Sequenced sample: PBMCs. The TCR sequence derives from a human donor in good health. Some clones in this sample may be carry-over from other donors' samples. As DNA, the CDR3 is TGTGCCAGCAGCTTCCGACCACAGGAGACCCAGTACTTC. Translating gives CASSFRPQETQYF.